This T cell receptor beta chain was found in a study of blood T cell repertoires in COVID-19. Turning to the study itself: Sources were T cells, B-cell-depleted T cells, or PBMCs; the material itself was cDNA or gDNA.

The protocol was immunoSEQ multiplex PCR, while the TCRdb copy is restricted to in-frame clones and leaves out a portion. Of tens of thousands of clones listed, 68% are singletons. The germline V and J ends were trimmed by 4 bases and 1 base, with 7 bases remaining between them. The CDR3 is 13 residues long. Germline values: CDR1 SQVTM, CDR2 ANQGSEA. The chain links TRBV29-1 to TRBJ2-2, with unresolved D. The sample taken for sequencing was peripheral blood. The TCR was taken from a woman aged 65 to 85 with acute or convalescent COVID-19. CDR3 sequence: CSVAPGNTGELFF. CDR3 nucleotide sequence: TGCAGCGTTGCCCCCGGGAACACCGGGGAGCTGTTTTTT.